This paragraph reports one T cell receptor (beta chain). TCRdb keeps only in-frame clones here, not all; method: immunoSEQ multiplex PCR. The table lists approximately 200,000 clones, roughly 90% of them singletons, with about 4.5% in the top ten. This specimen belongs to a study of blood T cell repertoires in COVID-19. In the study overall: Sites across the United States, Italy and Spain contributed samples from acute and convalescent COVID-19.

V was cut by 7 bases and J by 9 bases, with 19 bases left in between. CDR1 is LNHDA and CDR2 is SQIVND in the germline V gene (reference sequence). The CDR3 is 14 amino acids. Participants had their cohort set by participant-reported clinical history. The chain couples TRBV19 to TRBJ2-1; D perhaps matches TRBD2 (5 bases). This sequence originates from a young woman who had been exposed to COVID-19. Sequencing was done on a sample of PBMCs or T cells enriched from blood (not recorded which). CDR3 DNA: TGTGCCAGTACTCGGACTGGAGGAGTTGCTGAGCAGTTCTTC. Translation gives CASTRTGGVAEQFF.